The 7 T cell receptor beta chains given below trace back to one sample, sequenced in a study of human T cells and chemical hapten exposure (dated by TCRdb to the early 2020s). Total RNA was extracted from unfractionated whole blood that had been collected in Tempus Blood RNA tubes. The library was built by means of 5' RACE. The instrument given in TCRdb is Illumina MiSeq. TCRdb trimmed public reads at Q25 via fastp, called clones via MiXCR and kept in-frame beta chains. Rows are unified per CDR3 protein, each entry keeping the most common DNA and genes. The sample data list 100,000 to 120,000 distinct CDR3 sequences, and more than 15% of these were observed just once. About 3% of the sample is in the top ten clones. These receptors were taken from a human donor in good health.

This sequence joins TRBV7-8 and TRBJ2-2, with TRBD2 as a possible D gene (5 bases). CDR1 SGHVS and CDR2 FQNEAQ come from the germline V gene. This CDR3 has 13 residues. V was trimmed by 4 bases and J by 10 bases, leaving 13 bases between them. CDR3: CASSSRGDVELFF. The CDR3 DNA reads as TGTGCCAGCAGCTCCCGGGGAGACGTGGAGCTGTTTTTT.

The V call is TRBV28, the J call TRBJ1-3; D is perhaps TRBD1 (6 bases). The CDR3 contains 15 residues. The ends were cut back, 4 bases at V and 0 bases at J, with 10 bases in the middle. Germline values: CDR1 MDHEN, CDR2 SYDVKM. CDR3 loop: CASSSQGNSGNTIYF. The CDR3 region has the DNA TGTGCCAGCAGTTCACAGGGAAACTCTGGAAACACCATATATTTT.

Only a few counts were recorded for this clonotype. In nucleotides, the CDR3 is TGCAGCGCCCGGAGACAGGGTTCCTACGAGCAGTACTTC. Translating gives CSARRQGSYEQYF. V usage is TRBV29-1 and J usage is TRBJ2-7; 7 bases line up with TRBD1. The junction had 7 bases not matched to a gene; V was cut back by 7 bases and J by 1 base. The V gene's germline CDR1 is SQVTM and CDR2 ANQGSEA. The CDR3 loop spans 13 amino acids.

Only a few counts were recorded for this clonotype. V and J are TRBV19 and TRBJ2-3, with 14 bases lining up with TRBD2. The germline V gene encodes CDR1 LNHDA and CDR2 SQIVND (reference sequence). This CDR3 is 16 amino acids long. J lost 4 bases, V lost 8 bases, and 8 bases had no gene match. CDR3 in DNA: TGTGCCAGTTCCCCTGGGACTAGCGGGAGAGCAGATACGCAGTATTTT. Its protein product is CASSPGTSGRADTQYF.

The chain carries TRBV18 and TRBJ1-4; D gene uncertain. The V gene lost 6 bases and the J gene lost 5 bases, with 10 bases spanning the gap. Per the germline V gene, CDR1 is KGHSH and CDR2 is LQKENI. The CDR3 contains 13 residues. This chain's CDR3 is CASSRGLNEKLFF. The CDR3 nucleotides are TGTGCCAGCTCCCGCGGACTAAATGAAAAACTGTTTTTT. The complete variable domain, with remaining parts taken from reference TRBV18 and TRBJ1-4, reads NAGVMQNPRHLVRRRGQEARLRCSPMKGHSHVYWYRQLPEEGLKFMVYLQKENIIDESGMPKERFSAEFPKEGPSILRIQQVVRGDSAAYFCASSRGLNEKLFFGSGTQLSVL.

The chain employs TRBV4-1 and TRBJ2-7; TRBD2 aligns across 8 bases. Germline V gene lookup returns CDR1 MGHRA and CDR2 YSYEKL. This CDR3 region has 14 residues. J was trimmed by 2 bases and V by 1 base; bases with no gene match: 1. This CDR3 reads CASSQAGGPYEQYF. CDR3 nucleotides: TGCGCCAGCAGCCAAGCGGGAGGGCCCTACGAGCAGTACTTC.

The chain uses TRBV10-3 and TRBJ2-7; 8 positions agree with TRBD2. CDR1 and CDR2 (germline): ENHRY, SYGVKD. CDR3 length: 14 amino acids. V lost 2 bases and J lost 7; bases outside the gene matches: 7. Here the CDR3 reads CAISEVGTSGEQYF. The CDR3 region has the DNA TGTGCCATCAGTGAGGTCGGGACTAGTGGTGAGCAGTACTTC.